This T cell receptor beta chain was observed in a study of shared clonotypes between healthy human individuals. In regard to this clone: No antigen is known for it.

Only CD45RO-negative cells positively selected for CCR7 counted as naive CD8 cells, so terminally differentiated effector memory CD45RA+ cells were excluded. Profiled with immunoSEQ multiplex PCR; TCRdb holds only in-frame clones, not every one. Here the sample spans hundreds of thousands of clones, 98% being singletons. Study-level findings and limits: When compared with the clonotypes that were shared by all four sorted-subset donors, the non-shared clonotypes turned out to have lower generation probabilities.

CDR3 length: 13 amino acids. The V end lost 8 bases, the J end lost 2 bases, and 13 bases lay between the germline ends. The germline CDR1 and CDR2 sequences are MGHDK and SYGVNS. Sequenced: naive CD8+ T cells sorted from blood. This chain uses TRBV25-1 with TRBJ2-7; TRBD2 is a possible D gene (6 bases). The clonotype originates from a man in his thirties or forties in good health. CDR3 amino acids: CASRDSTTYEQYF. CDR3 nucleotide sequence: TGTGCCAGCCGGGACTCCACCACCTACGAGCAGTACTTC.